This T cell receptor beta chain stems from a study of response to subunit inactivated influenza vaccine. Study-wide findings and caveats: Authors suggested few new T cells are recruited by each seasonal influenza vaccination.

Of note for this clonotype: What it recognizes is unknown.

One entry per CDR3 protein, called by TCRdb with MiXCR from the RT-PCR reads. The sample has about 480,000 distinct CDR3 sequences, 10% to 15% seen once; the top ten hold roughly 14%. CDR1 LGHNA and CDR2 YNFKEQ come from the germline V gene. Trimming removed 1 base from V and 5 bases from J, with 11 bases in between. The CDR3 is 15 residues long. This TCR was recovered from a man aged 45-65 years who received an inactivated influenza vaccine. The chain is built from TRBV4-2 and TRBJ2-2; D ambiguous. The starting material was PBMCs from blood, obtained 40 to 50 days after vaccination. Here the CDR3 DNA reads TGTGCCAGCAGCCAAGGCTGGAGTGGAACCGGGGAGCTGTTTTTT. This translates into CASSQGWSGTGELFF.